This T cell receptor beta chain was identified during a study of blood T cell repertoires in COVID-19. The CDR3 spans 16 residues. Germline CDR1 LNHDA, CDR2 SQIVND (reference sequence). Losses at the gene ends were 5 bases for V and 1 base for J; bases not matched to a gene: 8. Method: immunoSEQ multiplex PCR; TCRdb's copy keeps in-frame clones and lacks some. This table holds 150,000 to 190,000 clones, around 83% found once. The rearrangement uses TRBV19 and TRBJ2-5, with TRBD1 matching over 9 bases. The source is a woman in her fifties or sixties with COVID-19, enrolled during active disease. Sequenced input: peripheral blood. DNA of the CDR3: TGTGCCAGTAGTCCCGTGGGGACAGGGCCCCAAGAGACCCAGTACTTC. Translating gives CASSPVGTGPQETQYF. The full variable domain, completed using reference TRBV19 and TRBJ2-5, is DGGITQSPKYLFRKEGQNVTLSCEQNLNHDAMYWYRQDPGQGLRLIYYSQIVNDFQKGDIAEGYSVSREKKESFPLTVTSAQKNPTAFYLCASSPVGTGPQETQYFGPGTRLLVL.